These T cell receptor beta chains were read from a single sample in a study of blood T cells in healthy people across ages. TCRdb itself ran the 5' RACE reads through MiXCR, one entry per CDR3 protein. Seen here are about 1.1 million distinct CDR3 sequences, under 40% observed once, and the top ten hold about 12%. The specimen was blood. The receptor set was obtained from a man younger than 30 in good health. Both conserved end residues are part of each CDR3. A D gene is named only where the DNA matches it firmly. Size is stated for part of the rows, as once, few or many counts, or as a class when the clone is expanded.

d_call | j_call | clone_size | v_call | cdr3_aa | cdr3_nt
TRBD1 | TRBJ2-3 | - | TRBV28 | CASSLGRGRDTDTQYF | TGTGCCAGCAGTTTAGGCAGGGGGCGAGACACAGATACGCAGTATTTT
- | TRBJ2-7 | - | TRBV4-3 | CASSQDRSGMAYEQYF | TGCGCCAGCAGCCAAGATCGGTCAGGAATGGCCTACGAGCAGTACTTC
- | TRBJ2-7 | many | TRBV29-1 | CSPRGSYEQYF | TGCAGCCCGAGGGGATCCTACGAGCAGTACTTC
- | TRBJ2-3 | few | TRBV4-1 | CASSPLLSGSTDTQYF | TGCGCCAGCAGCCCCCTTTTGAGCGGTAGCACAGATACGCAGTATTTT
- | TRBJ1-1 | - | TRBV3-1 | CASSLRDAGAEAFF | TGTGCCAGCAGCCTAAGGGACGCCGGCGCTGAAGCTTTCTTT
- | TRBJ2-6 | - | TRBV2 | CASTGGISGANVLTF | TGTGCCAGTACGGGGGGCATATCTGGGGCCAACGTCCTGACTTTC
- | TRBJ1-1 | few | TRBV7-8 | CASSPPTEAFF | TGTGCCAGCAGCCCGCCGACTGAAGCTTTCTTT
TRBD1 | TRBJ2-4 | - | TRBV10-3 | CAISDDRELAKNIQYF | TGTGCCATCAGTGACGACAGGGAGTTGGCCAAAAACATTCAGTACTTC
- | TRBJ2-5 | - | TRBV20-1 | CSARGHSQRETQYF | TGCAGTGCTAGAGGACACAGCCAGAGGGAGACCCAGTACTTC
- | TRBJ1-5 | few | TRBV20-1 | CSARENGVADDHQPQHF | TGCAGTGCTAGAGAAAATGGAGTGGCGGATGATCATCAGCCCCAGCATTTT
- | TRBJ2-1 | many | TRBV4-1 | CASSATGDEQFF | TGCGCCAGCAGCGCGACGGGGGATGAGCAGTTCTTC
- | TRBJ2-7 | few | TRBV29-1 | CSVEVDSYEQYF | TGCAGCGTTGAAGTCGACAGTTACGAGCAGTACTTC
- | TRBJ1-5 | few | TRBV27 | CASSRSGTDWDQPQHF | TGTGCCAGCAGTCGCTCGGGGACCGATTGGGATCAGCCCCAGCATTTT
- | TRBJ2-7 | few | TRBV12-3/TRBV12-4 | CASSYGTQSYEQYF | TGTGCCAGCAGTTACGGGACCCAGTCCTACGAGCAGTACTTC
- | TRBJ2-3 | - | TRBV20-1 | CSATGTTDGPGTDTQYF | TGCAGTGCTACCGGGACCACGGACGGCCCGGGGACAGATACGCAGTATTTT
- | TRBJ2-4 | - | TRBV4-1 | CASSQDWVRGRTNIQYF | TGCGCCAGCAGCCAAGATTGGGTCAGGGGTAGGACGAACATTCAGTACTTC
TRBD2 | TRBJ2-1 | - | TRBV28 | CASSLVGSSGYNEQFF | TGTGCCAGCAGTTTAGTTGGGTCTAGCGGTTACAATGAGCAGTTCTTC
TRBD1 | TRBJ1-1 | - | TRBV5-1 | CASSPGQGAEVFF | TGCGCCAGCAGCCCTGGACAGGGGGCTGAAGTTTTCTTT
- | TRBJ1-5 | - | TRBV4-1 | CASRQDSGSNQPQHF | TGCGCCAGCCGCCAAGATTCAGGGTCCAATCAGCCCCAGCATTTT
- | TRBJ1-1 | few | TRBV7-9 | CASSPRPRVMNTEAFF | TGTGCCAGCAGCCCTAGACCCCGGGTGATGAACACTGAAGCTTTCTTT
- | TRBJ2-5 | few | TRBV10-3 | CAISEYRQPAEGYF | TGTGCCATCAGTGAGTATCGACAGCCAGCAGAGGGGTACTTC
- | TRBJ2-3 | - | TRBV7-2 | CASSIRSRTDTQYF | TGTGCCAGCAGCATCCGGTCGCGCACAGATACGCAGTATTTT
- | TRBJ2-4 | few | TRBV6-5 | CASSYSLVGAEPKNIQYF | TGTGCCAGCAGTTACTCGTTGGTAGGGGCTGAGCCCAAAAACATTCAGTACTTC
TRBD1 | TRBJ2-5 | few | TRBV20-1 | CTIRGGVRTGHNEQYF | TGCACTATCAGGGGTGGCGTGAGGACAGGCCACAATGAGCAGTACTTC
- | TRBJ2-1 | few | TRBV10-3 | CAITTSGSFDEQFF | TGTGCCATCACCACGAGTGGCAGTTTCGATGAGCAGTTCTTC
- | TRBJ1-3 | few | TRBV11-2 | CASSLARGSGNTIYF | TGTGCCAGCAGCTTAGCCCGGGGGTCTGGAAACACCATATATTTT
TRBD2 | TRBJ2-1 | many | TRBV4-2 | CASSQEGTSLHEQFF | TGTGCCAGCAGCCAAGAGGGGACTAGTCTTCATGAGCAGTTCTTC
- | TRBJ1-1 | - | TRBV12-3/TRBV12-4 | CASNDGAEPNTEAFF | TGTGCCAGCAATGACGGGGCAGAACCGAACACTGAAGCTTTCTTT
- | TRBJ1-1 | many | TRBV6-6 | CASSYAWNTEAFF | TGTGCCAGCAGTTACGCCTGGAACACTGAAGCTTTCTTT
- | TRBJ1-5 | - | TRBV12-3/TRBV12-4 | CASRPQGDQPQHF | TGTGCCAGCAGACCACAAGGGGATCAGCCCCAGCATTTT